This T cell receptor (beta chain) was captured in a study of a mutant IDH1 vaccine in newly diagnosed glioma. CDR1 SGHDN and CDR2 FVKESK come from the germline V gene. This CDR3 contains 16 residues. Trimming removed 4 bases at V and 1 base at J, with 13 bases between. Noted time point: week 35, safety follow-up. In the vaccine, a single dose held 300 ug of the mutant IDH1 20-mer peptide, along with topical imiquimod. With respect to this clone: What it recognizes is unknown.

Clones were read by immunoSEQ multiplex PCR, and TCRdb kept only the in-frame ones, dropping some. The repertoire holds some 70,000 clones, with approximately 81% as singletons. The specimen comprised PBMCs, sampled from a glioma patient whose treatment included an IDH1 peptide vaccine. V gene TRBV14 combines with J gene TRBJ2-2; the D is unclear. The TCR comes from a man between 18 and 29 years old with glioma. CDR3 sequence reads: CASSPLDGLNTGELFF. The DNA of the CDR3 is TGTGCCAGCAGCCCACTGGACGGTTTGAACACCGGGGAGCTGTTTTTT.